Below, 27 T cell receptor beta chains from the same sample are listed, as sequenced in a study of identical twins' blood T cells. In TCRdb, the 5' RACE reads were re-called with MiXCR into one record per CDR3 protein. This repertoire shows a few hundred thousand distinct CDR3 sequences, over 25% found once; its top ten account for roughly 5.5%. The specimen sequenced was PBMCs. These receptors all come from a woman aged 18 to 55 in good health.

CDR3 DNA: TGCAGTGCGAGCTTGGGACAGTTGAGCAATCAGCCCCAGCATTTT. It is translated as CSASLGQLSNQPQHF. The rearrangement links TRBV20-1 to TRBJ1-5; 7 bases fit TRBD1. Per the germline V gene, CDR1 is DFQATT and CDR2 is SNEGSKA (reference sequence). V gave up 6 bases and J gave up 1 base; unmatched junction bases: 9. CDR3 size: 15 residues.

This clonotype was counted many times. The chain has TRBV6-2 or TRBV6-3 and TRBJ2-2, with D possibly being TRBD2 (5 bases). Per germline, CDR1 MNHEY and CDR2 SVGEGT. This CDR3 comprises 14 residues. V was trimmed by 8 bases and J by 2 bases, leaving 12 bases between them. This chain's CDR3 is CASRGKGNTGELFF. The CDR3 nucleotides are TGTGCCAGCCGAGGGAAGGGAAACACCGGGGAGCTGTTTTTT.

This clonotype was seen only a few times. This chain links TRBV5-1 with TRBJ1-1, with unresolved D. In germline, CDR1 is SGHRS, CDR2 YFSETQ. V was trimmed by 7 bases and J by 6 bases, leaving 19 bases between them. The CDR3 length is 14 residues. The CDR3 DNA sequence: TGCGCCAGCCGCCCCCGACCCGGAAGCCCTGAAGCTTTCTTT. It yields the protein CASRPRPGSPEAFF.

J is TRBJ1-2 and V is TRBV29-1; no clear D gene. Per germline, CDR1 SQVTM and CDR2 ANQGSEA. This CDR3 contains 11 residues. Trimming removed 7 bases at V and 8 bases at J, with 14 bases between. The CDR3 DNA follows: TGCAGCGGCGGTGGAGGTATAGGCTACACCTTC. It specifies CSGGGGIGYTF.

This clonotype was detected only a few times. This chain uses TRBV7-9 with TRBJ1-6; weak D call: TRBD1 (6 bases). V lost 5 bases, J lost 7 bases, and 15 bases lay in between. This CDR3 contains 15 residues. Germline V gene sequence: CDR1 SEHNR, CDR2 FQNEAQ (reference sequence). As DNA, the CDR3 is TGTGCCAGCAGCCCCCCGGGGACACCGAATTCACCCCTCCACTTT. Its translation: CASSPPGTPNSPLHF.

About this clonotype: It may be a read error: a sequence one base away is much more abundant. The chain links TRBV12-3 or TRBV12-4 to TRBJ1-2; TRBD1 might be the D (5 bases). The CDR3 consists of 12 residues. The CDR3 loop is CASCLNRGRYTF. The CDR3 DNA reads as TGTGCCAGCTGTTTAAATAGGGGCCGCTACACCTTC.

V gene TRBV5-4 combines with J gene TRBJ2-5, with TRBD2 as a possible D gene (5 bases). CDR3 size: 15 residues. Germline V gene data show CDR1 as SGHNT and CDR2 as YYREEE (reference sequence). Trimming pared 0 bases from V and 3 bases from J, leaving 12 bases between. The CDR3 sequence is CASSLDLASKETQYF. CDR3 bases: TGTGCCAGCAGCTTGGATCTGGCTAGCAAAGAGACCCAGTACTTC.

Concerning this clonotype: This may arise from a read error, as a much more abundant clone is one base away. The chain uses TRBV7-9 and TRBJ2-1; 8 bases are shared with TRBD1. The CDR3 consists of 13 residues. V trimming: 2 bases; J trimming: 7 bases; junction bases outside the gene matches: 1. Germline V lookup: CDR1 SEHNR, CDR2 FQNEAQ (reference sequence). The CDR3 loop reads CASSLQGANEQFF. DNA for the CDR3: TGTGCCAGCAGCTTACAGGGGGCGAATGAGCAGTTCTTC.

This clonotype was recorded a few times. The chain combines TRBV20-1 with TRBJ1-5, with D unresolved. This CDR3 has 16 residues. Trimming cost V 5 bases and J 1 base, with 18 bases left between them. CDR1 is DFQATT, CDR2 SNEGSKA, per germline (reference sequence). This chain's CDR3 is CSAPVVGRLSNQPQHF. The CDR3 DNA sequence: TGCAGTGCTCCTGTGGTGGGAAGATTAAGCAATCAGCCCCAGCATTTT.

The chain has TRBV5-4 and TRBJ1-2; TRBD1 is a possible D gene (6 bases). V was clipped by 3 bases and J by 14 bases, with 17 bases between them. This CDR3 has 12 amino acids. Per germline, CDR1 SGHNT and CDR2 YYREEE (reference sequence). CDR3 coding DNA: TGTGCCAGCAGCTCAATAGGACAGATCCCAACCTTC. It is translated as CASSSIGQIPTF.

This clonotype was counted once. The junction shows a germline mismatch at one end, possibly a read error. The rearrangement links TRBV15 to TRBJ2-2; D call uncertain. Per the germline V gene, CDR1 is LNHNV and CDR2 is YYDKDF (reference sequence). The CDR3 has 17 amino acids. CDR3: CTTSRDHLFWSTGELFF. For the CDR3, the DNA is TGTACCACCAGCAGAGATCATCTGTTCTGGAGCACCGGGGAGCTGTTTTTT.

Only a few counts were recorded for this clonotype. The chain is built from TRBV9 and TRBJ1-5; D call uncertain. With 1 base removed from V and 7 bases from J, the gap between germline ends came to 9 bases. Germline V gene lookup returns CDR1 SGDLS and CDR2 YYNGEE. The length of the CDR3 is 13 residues. CDR3 DNA: TGTGCCAGCAGCGTATCTGGTACGCAGCCCCAGCATTTT. Its translation: CASSVSGTQPQHF.

The chain joins TRBV5-1 to TRBJ1-1; no firm D call. The CDR3 contains 13 residues. Per germline, CDR1 SGHRS and CDR2 YFSETQ. V was clipped by 3 bases and J by 0 bases, with 6 bases between them. This chain's CDR3 is CASSYRLNTEAFF. The CDR3 DNA is TGCGCCAGCAGCTACCGATTGAACACTGAAGCTTTCTTT.

The chain has TRBV11-1 and TRBJ2-1, with 10 bases matching TRBD2. Trimming took 5 bases from V and 13 from J; bases not matched to a gene: 11. The CDR3 consists of 14 residues. The germline CDR1 and CDR2 sequences are SGHAT and FQDESV (reference sequence). DNA of the CDR3: TGTGCCAGCAGCGCGAGGACTAGCGGAGGTGATCAGTTCTTC. Translated: CASSARTSGGDQFF.

This clonotype was recorded only once. The chain joins TRBV11-2 to TRBJ1-2; D uncertain. Germline values: CDR1 SGHAT, CDR2 FQNNGV. The V gene lost 2 bases and the J gene lost 4 bases, with 8 bases spanning the gap. The CDR3 sequence is 13 residues long. The CDR3 DNA reads as TGTGCCAGCAGCTTAAGGGTTTCCTATGGCTACACCTTC. It yields the protein CASSLRVSYGYTF.

The V gene is TRBV4-2, the J gene TRBJ1-6; TRBD1 aligns across 9 bases. The CDR3 has 15 amino acids. V shed 8 bases and J 7 bases; nucleotides not matched to a gene: 9. Per the germline V gene, CDR1 is LGHNA and CDR2 is YNFKEQ. The CDR3 DNA is TGTGCCAGCGGCCTTCCGGGACAGGGAAATTCACCCCTCCACTTT. Amino acids: CASGLPGQGNSPLHF.

This sequence joins TRBV29-1 and TRBJ2-1; no definite D call. V lost 5 bases, J lost 14 bases, and 13 bases lay in between. Germline V gene lookup returns CDR1 SQVTM and CDR2 ANQGSEA. The CDR3 is 10 amino acids. CDR3 loop: CSVSLEVEFF. DNA of the CDR3: TGCAGCGTTTCCCTAGAGGTGGAGTTCTTC.

The rearrangement links TRBV19 to TRBJ1-2; maybe TRBD1 (5 bases). Trimming stripped 5 bases from V and 7 bases from J, with 29 bases between. The CDR3 contains 18 residues. The germline V gene encodes CDR1 LNHDA and CDR2 SQIVND (reference sequence). The CDR3 nucleotides read TGTGCCAGTAGTCCGGGACGTGCGGGCTATTGGGTAACTGGTGGCTACACCTTC. This gives the protein CASSPGRAGYWVTGGYTF. Looking up the rest from reference TRBV19 and TRBJ1-2 gives the full variable domain: DGGITQSPKYLFRKEGQNVTLSCEQNLNHDAMYWYRQDPGQGLRLIYYSQIVNDFQKGDIAEGYSVSREKKESFPLTVTSAQKNPTAFYLCASSPGRAGYWVTGGYTFGSGTRLTVV.

The V and J genes are TRBV6-1 and TRBJ1-4, with D uncertain. V was trimmed by 8 bases and J by 6 bases, leaving 10 bases between them. This CDR3 region has 12 residues. From germline, CDR1 is MNHNS and CDR2 SASEGT. The CDR3: CASGPFYEKLFF. DNA of the CDR3: TGTGCCAGCGGACCCTTCTATGAAAAACTGTTTTTT.

V is TRBV11-2 and J is TRBJ2-1; possibly TRBD2 for D (7 bases). This CDR3 has 16 residues. The germline V gene has CDR1 SGHAT and CDR2 FQNNGV. Trimming cost V 6 bases and J 0 bases, with 15 bases left between them. CDR3 DNA sequence: TGTGCCAGCAGGGGCATCCGGGGGGCCTCCTACAATGAGCAGTTCTTC. This gives the protein CASRGIRGASYNEQFF.

V and J are TRBV7-2 and TRBJ1-2; D call uncertain. The CDR3 covers 13 residues. The V and J ends lost 6 bases and 4 bases respectively, with 12 bases between them. Germline-derived CDR1 and CDR2 are SGHTA and FQGNSA. This chain's CDR3 is CASSPGVIYGYTF. CDR3 bases: TGTGCCAGCAGTCCCGGGGTGATCTATGGCTACACCTTC.

This sequence joins TRBV5-1 and TRBJ2-2, with D perhaps TRBD2 (6 bases). The V end lost 6 bases, the J end lost 2 bases, and 11 bases lay between the germline ends. Germline lookup yields CDR1 SGHRS and CDR2 YFSETQ. This CDR3 comprises 14 residues. This chain's CDR3 is CASTLASNTGELFF. CDR3 bases: TGCGCCAGCACCCTAGCGTCAAACACCGGGGAGCTGTTTTTT.

This clonotype came up a few times. This sequence joins TRBV3-1 and TRBJ1-5; D unresolved. The CDR3 consists of 15 residues. V lost 0 bases and J lost 4, with 10 bases in between. The V gene's germline CDR1 is LGHDT and CDR2 YNNKEL (reference sequence). The DNA of the CDR3 is TGTGCCAGCAGCCAAGATGATGGAGGGAATCAGCCCCAGCATTTT. It translates to CASSQDDGGNQPQHF.

This clonotype occurred a few times. The chain employs TRBV5-1 and TRBJ2-3; D might be TRBD1 or TRBD2, each matching 5 bases. Germline lookup yields CDR1 SGHRS and CDR2 YFSETQ. Between the trimmed V and J ends, which lost 1 base and 4 bases, there was a span of 16 bases. The CDR3 loop spans 16 amino acids. The CDR3 DNA sequence: TGCGCCAGCAGCTTGTACCTCCAGGGAGCCCCAGATACGCAGTATTTT. Protein sequence: CASSLYLQGAPDTQYF.

Comments on this clonotype: The germline gene is not matched at one end of the junction; a read error may be the cause. This chain links TRBV15 with TRBJ2-1, with TRBD1 matching 12 bases. Per the germline V gene, CDR1 is LNHNV and CDR2 is YYDKDF (reference sequence). The CDR3 has 17 amino acids. For the CDR3, the DNA is TGTGCCTCCAGGTCGGGACAGGGGGCTTCGTATTACAATGAGCAGTTCTTC. It encodes CASRSGQGASYYNEQFF.

This clonotype came up a few times. The chain joins TRBV19 to TRBJ2-1; a possible D gene is TRBD2 (6 bases). V was pared by 7 bases and J by 8 bases, with 15 bases between. In germline, CDR1 is LNHDA, CDR2 SQIVND (reference sequence). CDR3 length: 13 amino acids. The CDR3 region is CASTLDYGDEQFF. The CDR3 DNA reads as TGTGCCAGTACGTTGGACTATGGAGATGAGCAGTTCTTC.

This clonotype was seen a handful of times. This rearrangement joins TRBV9 to TRBJ1-1, with no clear D. Germline CDR1 and CDR2: SGDLS and YYNGEE. This CDR3 spans 10 amino acids. Trimming cost V 2 bases and J 7 bases, with 3 bases left between them. This CDR3 is CASSVREAFF. The CDR3 DNA sequence: TGTGCCAGCAGCGTCCGTGAAGCTTTCTTT.